These T cell receptor beta chains were read from a single sample in a study of a mutant IDH1 vaccine in newly diagnosed glioma. Their specific antigens are unknown. Here immunoSEQ multiplex PCR was the method, and the copy in TCRdb shows in-frame clones only, minus some. The sample has roughly 34,000 clones; roughly 80% are singletons. Sequences were derived from PBMCs, sampled from a glioma patient whose treatment included an IDH1 peptide vaccine. The receptors were sampled from a man aged 30-40 years with glioma. CDR3s include the opening cysteine and the closing phenylalanine or tryptophan. Fields, in order: D gene, J gene, V gene, clone size, CDR3 DNA, CDR3 protein. The D gene is left open where the match is weak. Size values are once, few and many counts, or a class for expanded clones, and some rows have none.

d_call: NA
j_call: TRBJ2-1
v_call: TRBV5-1
clone_size: NA
cdr3_nt: TGCGCCAGCAGGGTAAATATAGACAATGAGCAGTTCTTC
cdr3_aa: CASRVNIDNEQFF

d_call: NA
j_call: TRBJ2-1
v_call: TRBV9
clone_size: NA
cdr3_nt: TGTGCCAGCAGCGGACCAGGACTTTTGCCGAACAATGAGCAGTTCTTC
cdr3_aa: CASSGPGLLPNNEQFF

d_call: TRBD2
j_call: TRBJ2-1
v_call: TRBV4-2
clone_size: once
cdr3_nt: TGTGCCAGCAGCCAAGATTTTAGTAGCGGGAGACCTACCTACAATGAGCAGTTCTTC
cdr3_aa: CASSQDFSSGRPTYNEQFF

d_call: NA
j_call: TRBJ1-3
v_call: TRBV9
clone_size: few
cdr3_nt: TGTGCCAGCAGCGTAGACCAACGAGCCTCTGGAAACACCATATATTTT
cdr3_aa: CASSVDQRASGNTIYF

d_call: NA
j_call: TRBJ1-2
v_call: TRBV5-1
clone_size: NA
cdr3_nt: TGCGCCAGCAGCTTGGGAGGATATGGCTACACCTTC
cdr3_aa: CASSLGGYGYTF

d_call: NA
j_call: TRBJ1-5
v_call: TRBV19
clone_size: NA
cdr3_nt: TGTGCCAGTAGTCCACAGGGAACCAATCAGCCCCAGCATTTT
cdr3_aa: CASSPQGTNQPQHF

d_call: NA
j_call: TRBJ1-2
v_call: TRBV5-1
clone_size: few
cdr3_nt: TGCGCCAGCAGTTCGACCCTCGGGGGCTACACCTTC
cdr3_aa: CASSSTLGGYTF

d_call: TRBD1
j_call: TRBJ2-7
v_call: TRBV27
clone_size: NA
cdr3_nt: TGTGCCAGCAGTCACCGCGGGACAGGGATATTCCACGAGCAGTACTTC
cdr3_aa: CASSHRGTGIFHEQYF

d_call: TRBD1
j_call: TRBJ1-1
v_call: TRBV5-4
clone_size: NA
cdr3_nt: TGTGCCAGCAGCTTGCCCGGACAGGGGCGCACTGAAGCTTTCTTT
cdr3_aa: CASSLPGQGRTEAFF

d_call: TRBD1
j_call: TRBJ1-4
v_call: TRBV5-1
clone_size: NA
cdr3_nt: TGCGCCAGCAGCTTAAGCCCCACAGGGGGCCTCGCAACTAATGAAAAACTGTTTTTT
cdr3_aa: CASSLSPTGGLATNEKLFF

d_call: NA
j_call: TRBJ2-1
v_call: TRBV11-3
clone_size: NA
cdr3_nt: TGTGCCAGCAGCTCGCCATGGACAGTACCCTACAATGAGCAGTTCTTC
cdr3_aa: CASSSPWTVPYNEQFF

d_call: NA
j_call: TRBJ2-2
v_call: TRBV2
clone_size: NA
cdr3_nt: TGTGCCAGCAGTGAGAACAGGAACACCGGGGAGCTGTTTTTT
cdr3_aa: CASSENRNTGELFF

d_call: NA
j_call: TRBJ1-1
v_call: TRBV28
clone_size: NA
cdr3_nt: TGTGCCAGCAGTTTCCAGGTGAGATCGACTGAAGCTTTCTTT
cdr3_aa: CASSFQVRSTEAFF

d_call: TRBD1
j_call: TRBJ2-2
v_call: TRBV10-1
clone_size: NA
cdr3_nt: TGCGCCAGCAGTAAGGACAGGGACACCGGGGAGCTGTTTTTT
cdr3_aa: CASSKDRDTGELFF

d_call: NA
j_call: TRBJ2-3
v_call: TRBV7-9
clone_size: once
cdr3_nt: TGTGCCACCGCGCTCGGTTCCCCCACAGATACGCAGTATTTT
cdr3_aa: CATALGSPTDTQYF

d_call: NA
j_call: TRBJ2-1
v_call: TRBV27
clone_size: NA
cdr3_nt: TGTGCCACATCCGGATTATTGAGCTCCTACAATGAGCAGTTCTTC
cdr3_aa: CATSGLLSSYNEQFF

d_call: NA
j_call: TRBJ2-7
v_call: TRBV30
clone_size: NA
cdr3_nt: TGTGCCTGGAGGGCAGGGTCCTACGAGCAGTACTTC
cdr3_aa: CAWRAGSYEQYF

d_call: NA
j_call: TRBJ2-7
v_call: TRBV2
clone_size: NA
cdr3_nt: TGTGCCAGCACCGGAGGAATAAACTACGAGCAGTACTTC
cdr3_aa: CASTGGINYEQYF

d_call: NA
j_call: TRBJ2-7
v_call: TRBV27
clone_size: NA
cdr3_nt: TGTGCCAGCAGTCCGAGCTCCTACGAGCAGTACTTC
cdr3_aa: CASSPSSYEQYF

d_call: NA
j_call: TRBJ1-4
v_call: TRBV19
clone_size: NA
cdr3_nt: TGTGCCGGGGGCGGAGATGAAAAACTGTTTTTT
cdr3_aa: CAGGGDEKLFF

d_call: TRBD1
j_call: TRBJ2-7
v_call: TRBV4-1
clone_size: NA
cdr3_nt: TGCGCCAGCAGTCGAGGACAGGGGTTCTCCTACGAGCAGTACTTC
cdr3_aa: CASSRGQGFSYEQYF

d_call: NA
j_call: TRBJ1-4
v_call: TRBV7-2
clone_size: NA
cdr3_nt: TGTGCCAGCAGCTTAGAGGCGATGGATGAAAAACTGTTTTTT
cdr3_aa: CASSLEAMDEKLFF

d_call: TRBD1
j_call: TRBJ1-5
v_call: TRBV28
clone_size: NA
cdr3_nt: TGTGCCAGCACCCTGACAGGGGGCAATCAGCCCCAGCATTTT
cdr3_aa: CASTLTGGNQPQHF

d_call: TRBD2
j_call: TRBJ2-3
v_call: TRBV6-1
clone_size: NA
cdr3_nt: TGTGCCAGCAGTGAAGCGGGAGGGAGAACAGATACGCAGTATTTT
cdr3_aa: CASSEAGGRTDTQYF

d_call: NA
j_call: TRBJ1-1
v_call: TRBV9
clone_size: NA
cdr3_nt: TGTGCCAGCAGCGTAGGCGGCAGCCAAACTGAAGCTTTCTTT
cdr3_aa: CASSVGGSQTEAFF

d_call: TRBD1
j_call: TRBJ2-7
v_call: TRBV2
clone_size: NA
cdr3_nt: TGTGCCAGCAGCCTTGGGACAGGGCCCTACGAGCAGTACTTC
cdr3_aa: CASSLGTGPYEQYF

d_call: NA
j_call: TRBJ2-7
v_call: TRBV29-1
clone_size: NA
cdr3_nt: TGCAGCCTGGACAGATTCTACGAGCAGTACTTC
cdr3_aa: CSLDRFYEQYF

d_call: NA
j_call: TRBJ2-5
v_call: TRBV18
clone_size: once
cdr3_nt: TGTGCCAGCTCACCAGCCATGAAAGAGACCCAGTACTTC
cdr3_aa: CASSPAMKETQYF

d_call: NA
j_call: TRBJ1-1
v_call: TRBV5-6
clone_size: NA
cdr3_nt: TGTGCCAGCAGCTTGGGCCGCAGGGTTGCTGAAGCTTTCTTT
cdr3_aa: CASSLGRRVAEAFF

d_call: NA
j_call: TRBJ2-3
v_call: TRBV5-1
clone_size: once
cdr3_nt: TGCGCCAGCAGCCACAGGGAGGCCCACACAGATACGCAGTATTTT
cdr3_aa: CASSHREAHTDTQYF

d_call: NA
j_call: TRBJ2-7
v_call: TRBV14
clone_size: NA
cdr3_nt: TGTGCCAGCAGCCAGCTAGACACCTACGAGCAGTACTTC
cdr3_aa: CASSQLDTYEQYF

d_call: TRBD2
j_call: TRBJ2-7
v_call: TRBV25-1
clone_size: NA
cdr3_nt: TGTGCCAGCACCTTGACTAGCGGGGGTTACGAGCAGTACTTC
cdr3_aa: CASTLTSGGYEQYF

d_call: NA
j_call: TRBJ1-2
v_call: TRBV19
clone_size: NA
cdr3_nt: TGTGCCAGTAGTACGCCGGGACGGCGAGGCTACACCTTC
cdr3_aa: CASSTPGRRGYTF

d_call: NA
j_call: TRBJ1-6
v_call: TRBV9
clone_size: NA
cdr3_nt: TGTGCCAGCAGCCTGCGACAGAGGGATTCACCCCTCCACTTT
cdr3_aa: CASSLRQRDSPLHF

d_call: NA
j_call: TRBJ1-6
v_call: TRBV11-2
clone_size: NA
cdr3_nt: TGTGCCAGCAGCTCCAAGGCCTTAGGCGGGGCCCTAGGATCACCCCTCCACTTT
cdr3_aa: CASSSKALGGALGSPLHF

d_call: TRBD2
j_call: TRBJ2-5
v_call: TRBV6-5
clone_size: NA
cdr3_nt: TGTGCCAGCAGTTACGGGGGGGAGCCCCAAGAGACCCAGTACTTC
cdr3_aa: CASSYGGEPQETQYF

d_call: TRBD1
j_call: TRBJ2-1
v_call: TRBV4-2
clone_size: once
cdr3_nt: TGTGCCAGCAGCCAAGTCAGGGGGCAGGATGAGCAGTTCTTC
cdr3_aa: CASSQVRGQDEQFF

d_call: TRBD1
j_call: TRBJ1-5
v_call: TRBV5-8
clone_size: NA
cdr3_nt: TGTGCCAGCAGCTACGACAGGGTAGGTGGAAGCAATCAGCCCCAGCATTTT
cdr3_aa: CASSYDRVGGSNQPQHF

d_call: NA
j_call: TRBJ1-1
v_call: TRBV6-1
clone_size: NA
cdr3_nt: TGTGCCAGCAGTGAAAATCCGGGGCCCCTAGGAGCTTTCTTT
cdr3_aa: CASSENPGPLGAFF

d_call: NA
j_call: TRBJ2-7
v_call: TRBV13
clone_size: once
cdr3_nt: TGTGCCAGCAGCTTAGGAAGGGACTACGAGCAGTACTTC
cdr3_aa: CASSLGRDYEQYF

d_call: TRBD2
j_call: TRBJ2-1
v_call: TRBV5-1
clone_size: once
cdr3_nt: TGCGCCAGCAGCTTCGTGGGTAGCGGGGGCCCCTCCTACAATGAGCAGTTCTTC
cdr3_aa: CASSFVGSGGPSYNEQFF

d_call: TRBD2
j_call: TRBJ2-7
v_call: TRBV9
clone_size: NA
cdr3_nt: TGTGCCAGACTAGCGGACTCCTACGAGCAGTACTTC
cdr3_aa: CARLADSYEQYF

d_call: TRBD1
j_call: TRBJ1-4
v_call: TRBV5-1
clone_size: NA
cdr3_nt: TGCGCCAGCAGCAGGGGGGACAGGCCGAAGAATGAAAAACTGTTTTTT
cdr3_aa: CASSRGDRPKNEKLFF

d_call: NA
j_call: TRBJ2-4
v_call: TRBV30
clone_size: NA
cdr3_nt: TGTGCCTGGAGCCCCTTACTGCCTAATAGGATTCAGTACTTC
cdr3_aa: CAWSPLLPNRIQYF

d_call: NA
j_call: TRBJ2-7
v_call: TRBV7-2
clone_size: NA
cdr3_nt: TGTGCCAGCAGCTTAGGGGGACGTTACGAGCAGTACTTC
cdr3_aa: CASSLGGRYEQYF

d_call: NA
j_call: TRBJ1-2
v_call: TRBV6-1
clone_size: few
cdr3_nt: TGTGCCAGCAGGGACAGAGTTTATGGCTACACCTTC
cdr3_aa: CASRDRVYGYTF

d_call: NA
j_call: TRBJ1-1
v_call: TRBV6-5
clone_size: NA
cdr3_nt: TGTGCCAGCAGTAACGACAGGCTGGGCACTGAAGCTTTCTTT
cdr3_aa: CASSNDRLGTEAFF

d_call: NA
j_call: TRBJ2-2
v_call: TRBV6-1
clone_size: NA
cdr3_nt: TGTGCCAGCAGGTTTGGCACCCATGGCACCGGGGAGCTGTTTTTT
cdr3_aa: CASRFGTHGTGELFF

d_call: NA
j_call: TRBJ2-2
v_call: TRBV6-5
clone_size: NA
cdr3_nt: TGTGCCAGCAGCGGTGCGCCCGGGGAGCTGTTTTTT
cdr3_aa: CASSGAPGELFF

d_call: NA
j_call: TRBJ1-4
v_call: TRBV14
clone_size: NA
cdr3_nt: TGTGCCAGCAGCCAACTTTTTACGGAACGGGGGCGCGAAAAACTGTTTTTT
cdr3_aa: CASSQLFTERGREKLFF

d_call: NA
j_call: TRBJ1-3
v_call: TRBV20-1
clone_size: NA
cdr3_nt: TGCAGTGGGGGGTTAGGAAACACCATATATTTT
cdr3_aa: CSGGLGNTIYF

d_call: NA
j_call: TRBJ2-7
v_call: TRBV5-1
clone_size: few
cdr3_nt: TGCGCCAGCAGCTGGAGGATCGGGGAGCAGTACTTC
cdr3_aa: CASSWRIGEQYF

d_call: NA
j_call: TRBJ2-5
v_call: TRBV7-9
clone_size: NA
cdr3_nt: TGTGCCAGCAGCCCACTCCTGGATTTACTGGAGACCCAGTACTTC
cdr3_aa: CASSPLLDLLETQYF

d_call: NA
j_call: TRBJ1-5
v_call: TRBV10-3
clone_size: NA
cdr3_nt: TGTGCCATCAGTGAGGCCGCGGATCAGCCCCAGCATTTT
cdr3_aa: CAISEAADQPQHF